This entry lists 2 T cell receptor beta chains sequenced from one sample in a study of blood T cell repertoires in COVID-19. Sequencing was performed with immunoSEQ multiplex PCR; in TCRdb, only in-frame clones are kept and a portion is missing. The table records 200,000 to 300,000 clones, 75% to 90% of them present only once. Sequencing was performed on peripheral blood. These receptors came from a woman aged 40 to 50 with acute or convalescent COVID-19.

This clone was detected only once. For the CDR3, the DNA is TGTGCCAGCAAGAATGGGGGGGCAGGACAGCCCCAGCATTTT. This translates into CASKNGGAGQPQHF. V and J are TRBV6-5 and TRBJ1-5, with a weak D call TRBD1 (6 bases). With 7 bases removed from V and 7 bases from J, the gap between germline ends came to 17 bases. This CDR3 has 14 residues. Germline values: CDR1 MNHEY, CDR2 SVGAGI.

The chain links TRBV20-1 to TRBJ1-5; D is possibly TRBD1 (6 bases). V lost 3 bases to trimming and J lost 6 bases, with 21 bases between them. The CDR3 covers 16 residues. Germline V gene lookup returns CDR1 DFQATT and CDR2 SNEGSKA (reference sequence). CDR3 protein: CSASRGGARLFQPQHF. The CDR3 DNA sequence: TGCAGTGCTAGTCGCGGGGGGGCGCGTCTTTTTCAGCCCCAGCATTTT.